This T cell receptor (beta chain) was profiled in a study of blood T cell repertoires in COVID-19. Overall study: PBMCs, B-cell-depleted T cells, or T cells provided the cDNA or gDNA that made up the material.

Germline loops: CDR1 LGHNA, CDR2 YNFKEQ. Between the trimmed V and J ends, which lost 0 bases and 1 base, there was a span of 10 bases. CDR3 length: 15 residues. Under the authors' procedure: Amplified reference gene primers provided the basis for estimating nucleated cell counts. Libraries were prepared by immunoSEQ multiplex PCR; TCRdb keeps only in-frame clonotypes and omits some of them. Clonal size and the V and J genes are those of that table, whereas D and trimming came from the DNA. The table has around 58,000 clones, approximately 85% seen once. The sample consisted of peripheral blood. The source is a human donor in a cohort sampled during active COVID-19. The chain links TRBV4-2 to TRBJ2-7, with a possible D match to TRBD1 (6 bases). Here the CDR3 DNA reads TGTGCCAGCAGCCAAGATGAACAGGGTTCCTACGAGCAGTACTTC. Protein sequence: CASSQDEQGSYEQYF.